The present T cell receptor (beta chain) was sequenced within a study of T-cell reconstitution after alpha-beta-depleted transplantation in children. Germline CDR1 is KGHDR and CDR2 is SFDVKD. This CDR3 spans 17 amino acids. V gave up 7 bases and J gave up 1 base; unmatched junction bases: 11. This clonotype was detected only a few times. As it was prepared, the TCRbeta library received unique molecular identifiers. MiXCR, run by TCRdb on the PCR reads, gives a single entry per CDR3 protein. Among around 960,000 distinct CDR3 sequences listed, about 29% were seen once. V is TRBV24-1 and J is TRBJ2-5, with 10 bases aligning to TRBD1. This receptor was identified in a boy in the first two years of life who had a stem cell transplant for SCID, so the T cells may come from the graft donor. The input for sequencing was PBMCs, mostly from graft donor cells, taken 360 days after TCRalphabeta/CD19-depleted stem cell transplant. The CDR3 region is CATSRLRQGAGQETQYF. The CDR3 bases are TGTGCCACCAGCCGACTCCGACAGGGGGCGGGCCAAGAGACCCAGTACTTC.